This T cell receptor (beta chain) was captured by sequencing in a study of CD8+ T cells in alopecia areata (dated by TCRdb to the late 2010s). Study-wide context: The treated patients took part in an open-label pilot trial in which moderate-to-severe alopecia areata was treated with oral tofacitinib at 5 to 10 mg twice daily. Tofacitinib was given for 6 to 18 months, followed by 6 months of follow-up off drug to assess delayed response and recurrence. To study T cell clonal expansion in alopecia areata, the researchers applied high-throughput TCRbeta sequencing to both the C3H/HeJ mouse model and human patients. Scalp tissue and sorted CD4+ and CD8+ peripheral blood T cells from patchy and totalis/universalis alopecia areata patients and from healthy controls were covered by human TCRbeta sequencing. Biopsies were taken from tofacitinib-treated patients at baseline and at 4 and 24 weeks of treatment, and a later scalp biopsy was taken in several of the tofacitinib-treated patients. Clonality in the scalp was compared among normal scalp (n=4), patchy alopecia areata scalp (n=8), and alopecia totalis/universalis scalp (n=8). RNA was obtained with the PAXgene miRNA kit for fixed scalp, the miRNeasy kit for PBMCs, and the RNeasy kit for mouse skin. TCRbeta CDR3 regions were amplified by immunoSEQ multiplex PCR using 35 Vbeta forward and 13 Jbeta reverse primers. What the research found in general, with its limitations: Resident alphabeta T cells in normal human skin are also sequenced, complicating scalp TCR repertoire analysis, unlike mouse skin dominated by gammadelta T cells. Compared with normal scalp, lesional scalp had higher clonality and more expanded CD8+ clones, particularly in alopecia totalis/universalis, a pattern that suggests antigenic drive. Shared TCR sequences between patients were less evident than in mice, which may be partly attributable to HLA diversity in the patient population.

The protocol used for the library was the immunoSEQ multiplex PCR assay. RNA was extracted from all samples and reverse transcribed into cDNA, which served as template for TCR sequencing. First-strand cDNA was synthesized using SuperScript III with a 2:1 mix of oligo-dT and random hexamers. Amplification bias was assessed with a synthetic immune receptor repertoire, and residual bias was removed computationally. The authors' analysis ran thus. Raw reads were preprocessed to remove errors, and CDR3 was defined by IMGT conventions from the conserved cysteine to phenylalanine. Clonality was computed by normalizing Shannon entropy by log2 of the number of productive unique TCRs and subtracting the result from 1. Whether scalp clones were CD4 or CD8 was inferred by matching scalp TCRbeta sequences against CD4 and CD8 repertoires sorted from blood. Sourced from immuneACCESS, this table was stored by TCRdb with only in-frame sequences that have V and J called. A share of the clones is absent; for the studies checked, an unresolved V gene accounts for under half, and the remainder has no known explanation. D and trimming come from the DNA, and the V and J calls and clone size come from that table. The sample table lists almost 250,000 clones, around 67% of them with a count of one. Around 1.2% of the sample belongs to the ten largest clones.

V loses 6 bases at its end and J loses 0 bases; junction bases beyond the gene matches: 2. The CDR3 runs 15 residues from the cysteine to the phenylalanine. Only the CDR3 part of the read is kept: 45 bases, read in frame from the first base. Taken from the germline V gene, the CDR1 and CDR2 loops are SGHTA and FQGTGA. This clone has a single count. This receptor's antigen is unknown. No clone much larger than this one lies a single base away; base qualities are absent. The time point tag for this specimen amounts to: baseline before oral tofacitinib. Lesional scalp punch biopsies and peripheral blood were collected from alopecia areata patients. PBMCs were isolated by density centrifugation and stained for CD3, CD4 and CD8, after which CD4+ and CD8+ T cells were sorted on a FACSAria.

This sample comprised CD4+ T cells sorted from blood, obtained at week 0. The sequence links TRBV7-3 to TRBJ2-6, with 7 bases aligning to TRBD1. This clonotype was obtained from a human donor with alopecia areata. The DNA sequence is given as TGTGCCAGCAGACAGGGGAGCTCTGGGGCCAACGTCCTGACTTTC. This encodes CASRQGSSGANVLTF.